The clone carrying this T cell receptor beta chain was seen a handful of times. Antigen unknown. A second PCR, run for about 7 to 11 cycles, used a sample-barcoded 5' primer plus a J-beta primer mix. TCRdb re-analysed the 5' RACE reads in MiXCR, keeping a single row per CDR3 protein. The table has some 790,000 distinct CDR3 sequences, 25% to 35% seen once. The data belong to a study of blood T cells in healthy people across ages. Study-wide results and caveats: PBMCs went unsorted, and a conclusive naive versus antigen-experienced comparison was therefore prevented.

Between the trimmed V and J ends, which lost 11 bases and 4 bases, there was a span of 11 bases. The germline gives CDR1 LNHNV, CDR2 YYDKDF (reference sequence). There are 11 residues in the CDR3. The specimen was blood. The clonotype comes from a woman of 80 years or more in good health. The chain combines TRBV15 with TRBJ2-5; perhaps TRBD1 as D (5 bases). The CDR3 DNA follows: TGTGCCGCTCAGGGTCCAGAGACCCAGTACTTC. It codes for CAAQGPETQYF.